Presented here are 32 T cell receptor beta chains from one specimen sequenced in a study of Ad26.COV2.S vaccination and SARS-CoV-2 variants. This sample's treatment: approximately 18 received Ad26.COV2.S at low or high dose, single or two shots; roughly five received placebo; per-sample allocation not given. Sampling was performed 63 days after the first vaccine or placebo injection. TCRdb's table, derived via immunoSEQ multiplex PCR, lists solely in-frame clones and lacks some. The sample has more than 300,000 clones, approximately 86% seen once. The material sequenced was peripheral blood, taken in a trial of Ad26.COV2.S vaccine versus placebo. Receptors were obtained from a person aged 18-60 years who received the Ad26.COV2.S COVID-19 vaccine or a placebo.

The rearrangement uses TRBV7-2 and TRBJ1-4; no firm D call. From germline, CDR1 is SGHTA and CDR2 FQGNSA. The CDR3 consists of 15 residues. With 1 base removed from V and 6 bases from J, the gap between germline ends came to 12 bases. The CDR3: CASSLVWEKDEKLFF. In DNA form, the CDR3 reads TGTGCCAGCAGCTTAGTTTGGGAAAAAGATGAAAAACTGTTTTTT.

This clone was seen once. The chain is built from TRBV5-1 and TRBJ1-6; D remains unclear. This CDR3 is 14 amino acids long. Germline CDR1 is SGHRS and CDR2 is YFSETQ. Trimming took 0 bases from V and 7 from J, leaving 8 bases between them. The CDR3 nucleotides read TGCGCCAGCAGCTTGGATGGGATCAATTCACCCCTCCACTTT. This sequence encodes CASSLDGINSPLHF.

The V gene is TRBV24-1, the J gene TRBJ2-7, with TRBD2 as a possible D gene (5 bases). The CDR3 runs to 15 residues. V was trimmed by 4 bases and J by 5 bases, leaving 17 bases between them. Germline V gene sequence: CDR1 KGHDR, CDR2 SFDVKD. CDR3 nucleotide sequence: TGTGCCACCAGTGACCCAGCTAGCAGTGGCCACGAGCAGTACTTC. This codes for CATSDPASSGHEQYF.

The chain combines TRBV29-1 with TRBJ2-7; 8 positions match TRBD1. V was pared by 5 bases and J by 4 bases, with 4 bases of the junction left unmatched. This CDR3 has 12 residues. Germline CDR1 SQVTM, CDR2 ANQGSEA. The CDR3, as DNA: TGCAGCGTTTCTACAGGGGGTTACGAGCAGTACTTC. This encodes CSVSTGGYEQYF.

This clone was found a few times. The chain couples TRBV5-5 to TRBJ1-5; 7 bases match TRBD1. The germline V gene encodes CDR1 SGHKS and CDR2 YYEKEE (reference sequence). CDR3 length: 14 amino acids. J gave up 3 bases and V 4 bases, and 4 bases lay outside the gene matches. CDR3 nucleotides: TGTGCCAGCAGCACTGGGACAGCCAATCAGCCCCAGCATTTT. Amino acids: CASSTGTANQPQHF.

The chain combines TRBV7-2 with TRBJ2-5; TRBD2 matches 10 bases. Germline assignment: CDR1 SGHTA and CDR2 FQGNSA. The junction had 9 bases not matched to a gene; V was cut back by 1 base and J by 4 bases. CDR3 length equals 17 residues. The chain's CDR3 is CASSLVRSGGARETQYF. The CDR3 DNA is TGTGCCAGCAGCTTAGTGAGAAGCGGGGGGGCCAGAGAGACCCAGTACTTC.

V usage is TRBV12-5 and J usage is TRBJ1-1; perhaps TRBD1 as D (6 bases). This CDR3 comprises 18 residues. Trimming left V 0 bases short and J 0 bases short, with 17 bases between. The V gene's germline CDR1 is LGHNT and CDR2 FRNRAP. CDR3: CASGLVLSGGGLNTEAFF. The CDR3 coding sequence is TGTGCTAGTGGTTTGGTACTGAGCGGGGGCGGCTTGAACACTGAAGCTTTCTTT.

V is TRBV27 and J is TRBJ2-5; no clear D gene. Trimming left V 2 bases short and J 5 bases short, with 9 bases between. The germline V gene encodes CDR1 MNHEY and CDR2 SMNVEV (reference sequence). The CDR3 sequence is 13 residues long. In DNA form, the CDR3 reads TGTGCCAGCAGTTTAGCGGCCCGGGAGACCCAGTACTTC. Encoded protein: CASSLAARETQYF.

Worth noting for this clone: At one end, the junction sequence differs from germline, possibly due to a read error. The chain recombines TRBV14 with TRBJ2-1; the match to TRBD1 covers 7 bases. Germline CDR1 SGHDN, CDR2 FVKESK. The length of the CDR3 is 18 residues. CDR3: CASSKDRGTASSYNEQFF. DNA of the CDR3: TGTGCCAGCAGCAAAGACAGAGGGACAGCTAGCTCCTACAATGAGCAGTTCTTC. The full variable domain, in which reference TRBV14 and TRBJ2-1 provide the parts outside the CDR3, is EAGVTQFPSHSVIEKGQTVTLRCDPISGHDNLYWYRRVMGKEIKFLLHFVKESKQDESGMPNNRFLAERTGGTYSTLKVQPAELEDSGVYFCASSKDRGTASSYNEQFFGPGTRLTVL.

The chain uses TRBV10-3 and TRBJ1-2; D perhaps matches TRBD1 (6 bases). V was cut by 0 bases and J by 1 base, with 12 bases left in between. Germline V gene data show CDR1 as ENHRY and CDR2 as SYGVKD. CDR3 length: 16 residues. CDR3 protein: CAISESRGGLNYGYTF. CDR3 coding DNA: TGTGCCATCAGTGAGTCGAGAGGGGGACTTAACTATGGCTACACCTTC.

The chain is built from TRBV12-2 and TRBJ1-3. TRBV12-2 corresponds to a pseudogene. The CDR3 has 14 amino acids. DNA of the CDR3: TGTGCAAGTCGCTACCCGCTCGGGGGAAACACCATATATTTT. This codes for CASRYPLGGNTIYF.

Only a few counts were recorded for this clone. The chain couples TRBV4-2 to TRBJ1-6; D ambiguous. In germline, CDR1 is LGHNA, CDR2 YNFKEQ. V was shortened by 8 bases and J by 1 base, with 18 bases between the two germline ends. CDR3 length: 17 residues. In DNA, the CDR3 is TGTGCCAGCCTCCCCTCTGGCGGCGCATCCTATAATTCACCCCTCCACTTT. Amino acids: CASLPSGGASYNSPLHF.

CDR3 nucleotides: TGTGCCAGTAGTATAGAGCGACAGGGATATGGCTACACCTTC. Its protein product is CASSIERQGYGYTF. This chain connects TRBV19 to TRBJ1-2; 7 bases map to TRBD1. This CDR3 is built from 14 residues. Germline CDR1 is LNHDA and CDR2 is SQIVND (reference sequence). V trimming: 0 bases; J trimming: 5 bases; junction bases outside the gene matches: 3.

This clone was seen a single time. The rearrangement uses TRBV30 and TRBJ1-5; no definite D call. Per germline, CDR1 GTSNPN and CDR2 SVGIG (reference sequence). This CDR3 is 15 amino acids long. V was shortened by 2 bases and J by 3 bases, with 14 bases between the two germline ends. CDR3 sequence reads: CAWSSDGQLNQPQHF. CDR3 sequence (DNA): TGTGCCTGGAGTTCCGACGGGCAACTCAATCAGCCCCAGCATTTT.

The chain uses TRBV6-5 and TRBJ1-1, with D unresolved. With 6 bases removed from V and 5 bases from J, the gap between germline ends came to 10 bases. This CDR3 is 12 amino acids long. CDR1 and CDR2 from the germline V gene are MNHEY and SVGAGI. The CDR3 here is CASRRTMTEAFF. CDR3 DNA: TGTGCCAGCAGGCGAACAATGACTGAAGCTTTCTTT.

The J gene is TRBJ1-1, the V gene TRBV5-1, with D perhaps TRBD1 (6 bases). Germline values: CDR1 SGHRS, CDR2 YFSETQ. The CDR3 sequence is 14 residues long. Trimming removed 4 bases from V and 3 bases from J, with 13 bases in between. CDR3 residues: CASSQGGIDTEAFF. CDR3 coding DNA: TGCGCCAGCAGCCAAGGGGGGATCGACACTGAAGCTTTCTTT.

This rearrangement joins TRBV5-1 to TRBJ1-3, with D unclear. The CDR3 totals 17 residues. Trimming shortened V by 1 base and J by 0 bases, and 14 bases separated the two germline ends. Germline V gene sequence: CDR1 SGHRS, CDR2 YFSETQ. CDR3 loop: CASSLKVGQSSGNTIYF. The DNA for the CDR3 is TGCGCCAGCAGCTTGAAGGTGGGCCAGTCCTCTGGAAACACCATATATTTT.

The chain employs TRBV9 and TRBJ2-1; TRBD2 matches 14 bases. J lost 12 bases, V lost 3 bases, and 8 bases had no gene match. Germline lookup yields CDR1 SGDLS and CDR2 YYNGEE. CDR3 length: 15 amino acids. CDR3 residues: CASSGGLAGGPRQFF. The CDR3 coding sequence is TGTGCCAGCAGCGGCGGACTAGCGGGGGGCCCGCGGCAGTTCTTC. The full variable domain, its missing parts supplied by reference TRBV9 and TRBJ2-1, is DSGVTQTPKHLITATGQRVTLRCSPRSGDLSVYWYQQSLDQGLQFLIQYYNGEERAKGNILERFSAQQFPDLHSELNLSSLELGDSALYFCASSGGLAGGPRQFFGPGTRLTVL.

V usage is TRBV3-1 (or the pseudogene TRBV3-2) and J usage is TRBJ1-2, with D tentatively TRBD1 (5 bases). Trimming removed 2 bases from V and 4 bases from J, with 11 bases in between. The CDR3 contains 14 residues. The germline gives CDR1 LGHDT, CDR2 YNNKEL (reference sequence). In nucleotides, the CDR3 is TGTGCCAGCAGCCAAAATCAGGGTAGCTATGGCTACACCTTC. Its translation: CASSQNQGSYGYTF.

The V call is TRBV6-6, the J call TRBJ1-2; 8 nucleotides align to TRBD1. V gave up 6 bases and J gave up 4 bases; unmatched junction bases: 10. Germline V gene lookup returns CDR1 MNHNY and CDR2 SVGAGI (reference sequence). The CDR3 is 15 residues long. DNA of the CDR3: TGTGCCAGCAGCATTGGCTCAGGGGGCAGCTATGGCTACACCTTC. Its translation is CASSIGSGGSYGYTF.

The chain employs TRBV6-2 or TRBV6-3 and TRBJ1-6; tentatively, D is TRBD1 (5 bases). Trimming removed 5 bases at V and 10 bases at J, with 18 bases between. The V gene's germline CDR1 is MNHEY and CDR2 SVGEGT. The CDR3 contains 15 residues. CDR3 nucleotide sequence: TGTGCCAGCAGTCCCGCCCGCAGGGAGGGATCACCCCTCCACTTT. Translating it yields CASSPARREGSPLHF.

The chain uses TRBV10-3 and TRBJ2-2, with no clear D. CDR1 is ENHRY, CDR2 SYGVKD, per germline. CDR3 length: 13 amino acids. V was clipped by 7 bases and J by 4 bases, with 10 bases between them. CDR3 nucleotides: TGTGCCATCACTGGGGTATCCACCGGGGAGCTGTTTTTT. Translated, it gives CAITGVSTGELFF.

The chain carries TRBV3-1 (or the pseudogene TRBV3-2) and TRBJ1-4; 8 bases match TRBD1. V was clipped by 1 base and J by 7 bases; unmatched bases: 26. The CDR3 totals 22 residues. Germline assignment: CDR1 LGHDT and CDR2 YNNKEL (reference sequence). The CDR3 protein is CASSQVSGQDPHLGGMGEKLFF. Written as DNA, the CDR3 is TGTGCCAGCAGCCAAGTTTCGGGACAGGACCCTCATTTGGGGGGGATGGGTGAAAAACTGTTTTTT.

The CDR3 here is CASSYPLAGSTDTQYF. CDR3 bases: TGTGCCAGCAGTTACCCGCTAGCGGGGAGCACAGATACGCAGTATTTT. This chain joins TRBV6-2 or TRBV6-3 and TRBJ2-3; TRBD2 aligns across 9 bases. Germline CDR1 is MNHEY and CDR2 is SVGEGT. The length of the CDR3 is 16 residues. V shed 2 bases, J shed 0 bases, and the junction held 3 bases outside the gene matches.

This rearrangement joins TRBV18 to TRBJ2-7, with unresolved D. Germline V lookup: CDR1 KGHSH, CDR2 LQKENI. This CDR3 is built from 11 residues. Trimming stripped 4 bases from V and 1 base from J, with 2 bases between. CDR3 sequence: CASSQSYEQYF. The CDR3 DNA reads TGTGCCAGCTCACAATCCTACGAGCAGTACTTC.

J is TRBJ2-5 and V is TRBV5-3; a possible D gene is TRBD2 (5 bases). TRBV5-3 is an open reading frame, and its role is uncertain. Trimming left V 4 bases short and J 4 bases short, with 8 bases between. The CDR3 length is 12 residues. The CDR3 loop reads CARSPEGETQYF. The CDR3 DNA reads TGTGCCAGAAGCCCAGAGGGAGAGACCCAGTACTTC.

V usage is TRBV5-5 and J usage is TRBJ2-2; D gene unclear. CDR3 size: 16 residues. Germline values: CDR1 SGHKS, CDR2 YYEKEE (reference sequence). The V end was cut by 0 bases, the J end by 2 bases, with 11 bases between. The CDR3 is CASSLAVLTNTGELFF. The CDR3 nucleotides read TGTGCCAGCAGCTTGGCGGTACTAACAAACACCGGGGAGCTGTTTTTT.

V is TRBV4-3 and J is TRBJ2-2, with D perhaps matching TRBD2 (6 bases). V was cut by 1 base and J by 7 bases, with 16 bases left in between. Germline V gene lookup returns CDR1 LGHNA and CDR2 YSLEER. This CDR3 comprises 16 residues. CDR3: CASSQGRDPGLGELFF. The CDR3 nucleotides are TGCGCCAGCAGCCAAGGGAGGGATCCCGGCCTCGGGGAGCTGTTTTTT.

CDR3 DNA sequence: TGTGCCAGCAGAAGACAGGGAATCTCCTACAATGAGCAGTTCTTC. This codes for CASRRQGISYNEQFF. The chain combines TRBV2 with TRBJ2-1; 7 positions agree with TRBD1. V gave up 6 bases and J gave up 0 bases; unmatched junction bases: 5. CDR1 and CDR2 from the germline V gene are SNHLY and FYNNEI. The CDR3 extends over 15 amino acids.

J is TRBJ2-3 and V is TRBV19; TRBD2 matches 11 bases. The V segment lost 4 bases and the J segment 2 bases; nucleotides outside the gene matches: 5. Germline CDR1 and CDR2: LNHDA and SQIVND (reference sequence). The CDR3 has 16 amino acids. The CDR3 loop is CASSRLAGGLTDTQYF. The CDR3 DNA reads as TGTGCCAGTAGTAGATTAGCGGGGGGGCTCACAGATACGCAGTATTTT.

The chain carries TRBV6-2 or TRBV6-3 and TRBJ1-2; D is undetermined. The CDR3 has 14 amino acids. The germline V and J ends were trimmed by 3 bases and 8 bases, with 16 bases remaining between them. Germline V gene lookup returns CDR1 MNHEY and CDR2 SVGEGT. CDR3 amino acids: CASSYHSSPQGYTF. The DNA of the CDR3 is TGTGCCAGCAGTTATCACTCGAGCCCCCAGGGCTACACCTTC.

J is TRBJ2-3 and V is TRBV14; D is unclear. This CDR3 region has 14 residues. In germline, CDR1 is SGHDN, CDR2 FVKESK. Trimming removed 1 base at V and 0 bases at J, with 5 bases between. This CDR3 is CASSQGVSTDTQYF. The CDR3 DNA sequence: TGTGCCAGCAGCCAAGGGGTGAGCACAGATACGCAGTATTTT.